In this sample, the clone carrying this T cell receptor beta chain turned up once. This sample was taken from a study of blood T cell repertoires in COVID-19. Overall study: COVID-19 samples, acute and convalescent, were from the United States, Italy and Spain.

In the source study's methods: Cell counts per sample came from amplifying reference gene primers. Sequenced by immunoSEQ multiplex PCR; TCRdb stores in-frame clones only, minus some. Clonal size and the V and J genes are those of that table, whereas D and trimming came from the DNA. This repertoire shows approximately 170,000 clones, around 84% found once; its top ten account for about 14%. This CDR3 region has 15 residues. CDR1 is SGHVS, CDR2 FQNEAQ, per germline. V was trimmed by 5 bases and J by 8 bases, leaving 19 bases between them. Sequencing was performed on peripheral blood. This receptor was identified in a woman in her 70s with COVID-19, enrolled during active disease. The chain employs TRBV7-8 and TRBJ2-1; a weak D match, TRBD1 (5 bases). The CDR3 here is CASSEGQLLIDEQFF. In DNA, the CDR3 is TGTGCCAGCAGCGAAGGACAACTATTGATTGATGAGCAGTTCTTC.